This TCR beta chain was identified in a study of blood T cell repertoires in COVID-19. Study context: The United States, Italy and Spain provided the acute and convalescent COVID-19 samples.

Assay used: immunoSEQ multiplex PCR; TCRdb lists only in-frame clones, some missing. This sample has about 76,000 clones, with more than 90% found just once. CDR3 length: 14 residues. Germline CDR1 and CDR2: MNHEY and SMNVEV (reference sequence). V shed 4 bases and J 4 bases; nucleotides not matched to a gene: 2. The gene calls are TRBV27 and TRBJ2-3; 10 bases align to TRBD2. The specimen was peripheral blood. The receptor was isolated from a human donor in a cohort sampled during active COVID-19. This CDR3 reads CASSWLAGADTQYF. In DNA form, the CDR3 reads TGTGCCAGCAGTTGGCTAGCGGGAGCAGATACGCAGTATTTT.